The sample holds one count of the clone carrying this T cell receptor (beta chain). No antigen is known for it. The CDR3 totals 16 residues. V was clipped by 0 bases and J by 5 bases, with 17 bases between them. From germline, CDR1 is SGDLS and CDR2 YYNGEE. This sample is part of a study of T cell responses to AZD1222 COVID-19 vaccine. The method was immunoSEQ multiplex PCR; TCRdb's version includes in-frame clones alone and lacks a portion of them. The repertoire consists of 100,000 to 150,000 clones, with 85% to 95% occurring once and the leading ten covering roughly 7%. Regarding the study as a whole: Repertoires were obtained only post-peak T cell response.

Specimen: peripheral blood, collected on day 0 of AZD1222 vaccination. V is TRBV9 and J is TRBJ1-2; D uncertain. The clonotype originates from an adult in good health. CDR3 nucleotides: TGTGCCAGCAGCGTAGGTTCAGCCTTTATGGGTTATGGCTACACCTTC. As protein: CASSVGSAFMGYGYTF.